This TCR beta chain was captured in a study of cytotoxic CD8 clonotypes in ibrutinib-treated CLL. Turning to the study itself: On average, each sample had hundreds of thousands of productive templates and more than 85,000 productive rearrangements.

Note on this clone: Its antigen is not known.

Trimming cost V 8 bases and J 2 bases; bases outside gene matches: 10. CDR3 size: 17 residues. The germline V gene encodes CDR1 SNHLY and CDR2 FYNNEI. The data were produced by immunoSEQ multiplex PCR, yet TCRdb's version contains in-frame clones alone and is incomplete. The sample lists around 300,000 clones, almost 80% seen once, with 6.5% to 8% in the top ten. Study-wide points: Sustained-remission and progressing patients had unequal sampling times. Public clonotypes occurred uncommonly; on treatment, they contracted or remained stable. Higher circulating CD8+ T-cell counts strongly accompanied higher baseline clonality, above age-matched healthy donors.

The sample here was PBMCs, taken before ibrutinib treatment. The receptor was isolated from a human donor with chronic lymphocytic leukemia. This rearrangement joins TRBV2 to TRBJ2-5, with 14 bases identical to TRBD2. The CDR3 region has the DNA TGTGCCAGCCTAAGACTAGCGGGAGGGGGCATACAAGAGACCCAGTACTTC. Translation gives CASLRLAGGGIQETQYF. Variable domain in full (rest from reference TRBV2 and TRBJ2-5): EPEVTQTPSHQVTQMGQEVILRCVPISNHLYFYWYRQILGQKVEFLVSFYNNEISEKSEIFDDQFSVERPDGSNFTLKIRSTKLEDSAMYFCASLRLAGGGIQETQYFGPGTRLLVL.